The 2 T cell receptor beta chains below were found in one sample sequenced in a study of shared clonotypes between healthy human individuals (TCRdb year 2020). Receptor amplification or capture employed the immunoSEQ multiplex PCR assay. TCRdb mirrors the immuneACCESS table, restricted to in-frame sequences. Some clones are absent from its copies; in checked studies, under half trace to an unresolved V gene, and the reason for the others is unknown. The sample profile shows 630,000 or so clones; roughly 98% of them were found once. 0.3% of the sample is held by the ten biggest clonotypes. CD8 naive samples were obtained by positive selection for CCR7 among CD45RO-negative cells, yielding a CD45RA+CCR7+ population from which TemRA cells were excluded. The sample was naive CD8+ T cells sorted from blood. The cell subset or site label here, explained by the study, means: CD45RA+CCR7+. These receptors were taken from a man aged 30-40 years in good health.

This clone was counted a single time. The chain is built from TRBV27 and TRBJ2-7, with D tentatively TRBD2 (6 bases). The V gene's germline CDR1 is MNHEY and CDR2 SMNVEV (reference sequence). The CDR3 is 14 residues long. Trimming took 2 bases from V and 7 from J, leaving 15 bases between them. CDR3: CASSLQPRGMEQYF. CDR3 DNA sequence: TGTGCCAGCAGTTTACAGCCCCGCGGGATGGAGCAGTACTTC.

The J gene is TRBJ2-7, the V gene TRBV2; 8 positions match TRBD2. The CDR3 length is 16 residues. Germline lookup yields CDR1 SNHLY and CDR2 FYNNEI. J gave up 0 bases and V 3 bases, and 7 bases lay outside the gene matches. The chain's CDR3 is CASSDRLAKSSYEQYF. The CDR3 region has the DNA TGTGCCAGCAGTGATAGACTAGCGAAGAGCTCCTACGAGCAGTACTTC.